This is a list of T cell receptor beta chains from one sample in a study of T-cell reconstitution after alpha-beta-depleted transplantation in children. One entry per CDR3 protein results from TCRdb running MiXCR on the PCR reads. The table includes hundreds of thousands of distinct CDR3 sequences, about 17% detected once. The material sequenced was PBMCs from the stem cell graft donor, taken from the stem cell graft. The receptors come from a human donor who donated a stem cell graft to a child with acute lymphoblastic leukemia. Both conserved end residues are part of each CDR3. A D gene is named only where the DNA matches it firmly. Clone size, where shown, is once, few, many, or a class for clones that have expanded.

cdr3_length,d_call,j_call,v_call,clone_size,cdr3_aa,cdr3_nt
15,TRBD1,TRBJ1-4,TRBV12-3/TRBV12-4,few,CASSPDRAPREKLFF,TGTGCCAGCAGTCCTGACAGGGCTCCCCGTGAAAAACTGTTTTTT
15,TRBD2,TRBJ2-1,TRBV24-1,-,CATSDSTSDYNEQFF,TGTGCCACCAGTGATTCGACTAGCGACTACAATGAGCAGTTCTTC
16,TRBD2,TRBJ2-5,TRBV5-1,-,CASTDLTSGIEETQYF,TGCGCCAGCACCGATCTGACTAGCGGGATCGAAGAGACCCAGTACTTC
16,-,TRBJ2-3,TRBV5-4,once,CASSLVMRLRTDTQYF,TGTGCCAGCAGCTTGGTTATGAGGCTGCGAACAGATACGCAGTATTTT
16,TRBD2,TRBJ2-1,TRBV10-3,-,CAISEKGGGAYNEQFF,TGTGCCATCAGTGAGAAGGGCGGGGGGGCCTACAATGAGCAGTTCTTC
18,-,TRBJ1-5,TRBV3-1,-,CASSLSNAGGGLNQPQHF,TGTGCCAGCAGTTTAAGCAACGCGGGAGGGGGACTCAATCAGCCCCAGCATTTT
12,-,TRBJ2-7,TRBV5-1,many,CASSPSAYEQYF,TGCGCCAGCAGCCCGTCGGCCTACGAGCAGTACTTC
15,-,TRBJ1-5,TRBV12-3/TRBV12-4,once,CASRPRQDSNQPQHF,TGTGCCAGCAGACCCCGACAGGATAGCAATCAGCCCCAGCATTTT
15,-,TRBJ2-3,TRBV9,few,CASSGVATSTDTQYF,TGTGCCAGCAGCGGAGTAGCGACTAGCACAGATACGCAGTATTTT
13,-,TRBJ2-5,TRBV6-1,-,CASARTLQETQYF,TGTGCCAGCGCGCGGACACTCCAAGAGACCCAGTACTTC
11,-,TRBJ2-7,TRBV5-5,-,CASSLDTGQYF,TGTGCCAGCAGCTTGGATACGGGGCAGTACTTC
13,TRBD2,TRBJ2-5,TRBV5-1,-,CASSLSGKETQYF,TGCGCCAGCAGCTTGAGCGGGAAAGAGACCCAGTACTTC
12,-,TRBJ2-3,TRBV27,few,CASSHLPDTQYF,TGTGCCAGCAGTCATCTACCAGATACGCAGTATTTT
17,-,TRBJ2-2,TRBV7-2,few,CASSSRGVSVGPGELFF,TGTGCCAGCAGCTCCCGAGGGGTATCGGTCGGTCCCGGGGAGCTGTTTTTT
18,TRBD2,TRBJ2-1,TRBV3-1,few,CASSQDRTSGSKSNEQFF,TGTGCCAGCAGCCAAGATCGTACTAGCGGGAGTAAAAGCAATGAGCAGTTCTTC
15,TRBD1,TRBJ2-1,TRBV11-2,-,CASSPRGQDHNEQFF,TGTGCCAGCAGCCCTAGGGGGCAAGATCACAATGAGCAGTTCTTC
15,-,TRBJ2-3,TRBV7-6,few,CASSSRRSVTDTQYF,TGTGCCAGCAGCTCACGGAGGAGCGTAACAGATACGCAGTATTTT
14,TRBD2,TRBJ2-7,TRBV9,many,CASSGLAGSYEQYF,TGTGCCAGCAGCGGACTAGCGGGATCCTACGAGCAGTACTTC
15,-,TRBJ2-3,TRBV18,-,CASSPSGDRTDTQYF,TGTGCCAGCTCACCATCCGGGGACCGCACAGATACGCAGTATTTT
14,-,TRBJ2-5,TRBV10-1,-,CASSDVPSRETQYF,TGCGCCAGCAGTGACGTCCCATCGAGGGAGACCCAGTACTTC
13,-,TRBJ1-1,TRBV6-5,many,CASSYSGGTEAFF,TGTGCCAGCAGTTACTCGGGGGGCACTGAAGCTTTCTTT
20,TRBD1,TRBJ1-5,TRBV5-6,-,CASSLGQGALLVGGNQPQHF,TGTGCCAGCAGCTTGGGGCAGGGGGCTTTACTAGTCGGGGGCAATCAGCCCCAGCATTTT
12,-,TRBJ2-7,TRBV19,-,CASRAPRGEQYF,TGTGCCAGCCGAGCCCCTAGGGGGGAGCAGTACTTC
12,-,TRBJ2-1,TRBV6-1,few,CASRDPGLEQFF,TGTGCCAGCAGGGACCCCGGACTCGAGCAGTTCTTC
14,-,TRBJ1-2,TRBV25-1,few,CASSESGQTYGYTF,TGTGCCAGCAGTGAATCTGGGCAGACTTATGGCTACACCTTC
16,TRBD2,TRBJ2-3,TRBV2,-,CASSRRTSGMPDTQYF,TGTGCCAGCAGTCGCCGGACTAGCGGGATGCCAGATACGCAGTATTTT
19,TRBD2,TRBJ2-2,TRBV11-1,few,CASSARLAGGPPGTGELFF,TGTGCCAGCAGCGCCAGACTAGCGGGAGGGCCCCCGGGCACCGGGGAGCTGTTTTTT
15,-,TRBJ2-1,TRBV2,-,CASSEDAGTINEQFF,TGTGCCAGCAGTGAAGATGCCGGGACGATCAATGAGCAGTTCTTC
14,-,TRBJ2-2,TRBV18,few,CASSPGVATGELFF,TGTGCCAGCTCACCGGGCGTCGCCACCGGGGAGCTGTTTTTT
15,-,TRBJ2-7,TRBV12-3/TRBV12-4,-,CASSSTLRETYEQYF,TGTGCCAGCAGTTCTACACTCCGGGAGACCTACGAGCAGTACTTC
19,-,TRBJ2-2,TRBV10-3,few,CAISPDASGTPDNTGELFF,TGTGCCATCAGTCCCGACGCCTCCGGGACGCCCGACAACACCGGGGAGCTGTTTTTT
17,TRBD2,TRBJ2-6,TRBV12-3/TRBV12-4,-,CASRGLGEYSGANVLTF,TGTGCCAGCAGGGGACTAGGGGAGTACTCTGGGGCCAACGTCCTGACTTTC
17,-,TRBJ2-5,TRBV5-1,-,CASSLDLVGGGGETQYF,TGCGCCAGCAGCTTGGATCTGGTAGGGGGCGGAGGGGAGACCCAGTACTTC
12,-,TRBJ2-7,TRBV5-1,few,CASSLGQPEQYF,TGCGCCAGCAGCTTGGGACAGCCGGAGCAGTACTTC
14,-,TRBJ1-2,TRBV7-9,-,CASSLGSLFDGYTF,TGTGCCAGCAGCTTAGGGTCCTTATTCGACGGCTACACCTTC
16,-,TRBJ1-1,TRBV5-5,few,CASSFRPGVTNTEAFF,TGTGCCAGCAGCTTTCGGCCAGGGGTGACGAACACTGAAGCTTTCTTT
12,-,TRBJ2-7,TRBV11-3,-,CASSSRDMVPYF,TGTGCCAGCAGCTCCCGGGACATGGTGCCGTACTTC
12,-,TRBJ1-2,TRBV15,-,CATSRDRDRYTF,TGTGCCACCAGCAGAGACAGGGATCGCTACACCTTC
19,TRBD2,TRBJ2-2,TRBV7-3,-,CASSLYRLAGEPLTGELFF,TGTGCCAGCAGCTTATATCGACTAGCGGGAGAGCCGCTCACCGGGGAGCTGTTTTTT
16,TRBD2,TRBJ2-7,TRBV5-1,-,CASSLDLAGTSYEQYF,TGCGCCAGCAGCTTGGATCTAGCGGGGACCTCCTACGAGCAGTACTTC
13,-,TRBJ2-1,TRBV4-2,-,CASSHPRAPEQFF,TGTGCCAGCAGCCACCCCCGGGCTCCTGAGCAGTTCTTC
16,-,TRBJ1-3,TRBV18,-,CASSPPGKGSGNTIYF,TGTGCCAGCTCACCACCTGGGAAGGGCTCTGGAAACACCATATATTTT
14,-,TRBJ2-3,TRBV20-1,few,CSARVPGRDAQQYF,TGCAGTGCTAGAGTCCCAGGCCGGGACGCCCAGCAGTATTTT
16,TRBD2,TRBJ2-3,TRBV4-2,-,CASSSKEAGGVDTQYF,TGTGCCAGCAGCTCAAAGGAAGCGGGAGGGGTAGATACGCAGTATTTT
14,TRBD2,TRBJ2-3,TRBV24-1,-,CATSGTSGPDTQYF,TGTGCCACCAGTGGAACTAGCGGACCAGATACGCAGTATTTT
14,-,TRBJ2-1,TRBV20-1,-,CSASPLAAYNEQFF,TGCAGTGCTAGTCCTTTAGCGGCTTACAATGAGCAGTTCTTC
12,-,TRBJ1-1,TRBV13,few,CASSLLTTEAFF,TGTGCCAGCAGCTTACTTACCACTGAAGCTTTCTTT